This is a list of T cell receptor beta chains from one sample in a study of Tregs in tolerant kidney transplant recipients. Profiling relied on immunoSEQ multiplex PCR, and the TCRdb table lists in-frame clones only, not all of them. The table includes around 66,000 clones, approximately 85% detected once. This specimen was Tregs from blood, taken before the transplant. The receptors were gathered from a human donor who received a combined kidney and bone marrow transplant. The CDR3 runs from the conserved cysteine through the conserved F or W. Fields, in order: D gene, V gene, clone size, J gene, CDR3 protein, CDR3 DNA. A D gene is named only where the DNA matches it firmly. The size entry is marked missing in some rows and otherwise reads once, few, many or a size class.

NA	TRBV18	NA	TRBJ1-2	CASSPVGEYGYTF	TGTGCCAGCTCACCGGTAGGGGAGTATGGCTACACCTTC
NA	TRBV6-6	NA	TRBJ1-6	CASRRAWGDSPLHF	TGTGCCAGCCGCCGGGCCTGGGGGGATTCACCCCTCCACTTT
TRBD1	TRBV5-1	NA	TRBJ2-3	CASSYRDRRIDTQYF	TGCGCCAGCAGCTACCGGGACAGGAGGATCGATACGCAGTATTTT
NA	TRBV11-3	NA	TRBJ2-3	CASSPGPLGDTQYF	TGTGCCAGCAGCCCCGGGCCGCTAGGAGATACGCAGTATTTT
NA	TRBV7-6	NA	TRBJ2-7	CASSLGTAYEQYF	TGTGCCAGCAGCTTAGGTACAGCCTACGAGCAGTACTTC
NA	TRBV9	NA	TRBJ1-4	CASSVQEGEKLFF	TGTGCCAGCAGCGTCCAGGAAGGTGAAAAACTGTTTTTT
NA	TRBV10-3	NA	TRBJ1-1	CATCVSGANEAFF	TGTGCCACCTGCGTCTCGGGGGCGAATGAAGCTTTCTTT
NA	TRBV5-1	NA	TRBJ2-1	CASSLGTAAYNEQFF	TGCGCCAGCAGCCTTGGGACGGCGGCCTACAATGAGCAGTTCTTC
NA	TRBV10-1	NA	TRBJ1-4	CASSSDSSGKLFF	TGCGCCAGCAGCTCGGACAGTTCTGGAAAACTGTTTTTT
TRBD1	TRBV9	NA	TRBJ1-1	CASRGDSEAFF	TGTGCCAGCAGAGGGGACAGTGAAGCTTTCTTT
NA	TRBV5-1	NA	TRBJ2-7	CASSLGGLPTGASYEQYF	TGCGCCAGCAGCTTAGGGGGGCTTCCCACGGGGGCAAGCTACGAGCAGTACTTC
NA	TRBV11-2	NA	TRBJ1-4	CASSFRPASGEKLFF	TGTGCCAGCAGCTTCAGGCCGGCCTCCGGTGAAAAACTGTTTTTT
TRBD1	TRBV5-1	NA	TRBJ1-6	CASSFRDRVEGSPLHF	TGCGCCAGCAGCTTCCGGGACAGGGTTGAGGGATCACCCCTCCACTTT
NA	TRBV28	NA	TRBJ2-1	CASSSDNEQFF	TGTGCCAGCAGTTCAGATAATGAGCAGTTCTTC
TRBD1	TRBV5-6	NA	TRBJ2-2	CASSLGQGSYTGELFF	TGTGCCAGCAGTCTAGGACAGGGGTCGTACACCGGGGAGCTGTTTTTT
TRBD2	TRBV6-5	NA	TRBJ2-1	CASSYLGGVDEQFF	TGTGCCAGCAGTTACTTGGGGGGGGTTGATGAGCAGTTCTTC
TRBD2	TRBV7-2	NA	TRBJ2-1	CASSRRTSGNVAYNEQFF	TGTGCCAGCAGTCGTAGGACTAGCGGGAACGTGGCCTACAATGAGCAGTTCTTC
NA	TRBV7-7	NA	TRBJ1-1	CASSSPDTEAFF	TGTGCCAGCAGCTCCCCTGACACTGAAGCTTTCTTT
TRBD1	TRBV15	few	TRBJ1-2	CATSPGGLSYGYTF	TGTGCCACCAGCCCAGGGGGATTGTCGTATGGCTACACCTTC
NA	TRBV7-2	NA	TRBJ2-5	CASSLWEGARETQYF	TGTGCCAGCAGCTTATGGGAGGGGGCACGGGAGACCCAGTACTTC
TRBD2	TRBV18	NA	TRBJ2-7	CASSPGSGGHYEQYF	TGTGCCAGCTCACCGGGTAGCGGGGGACACTACGAGCAGTACTTC
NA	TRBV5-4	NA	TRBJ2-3	CASSLRSPGTDTQYF	TGTGCCAGCAGCTTGCGGAGTCCCGGCACAGATACGCAGTATTTT
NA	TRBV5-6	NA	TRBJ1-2	CASSSKGGERYGYTF	TGTGCCAGCAGCTCAAAAGGTGGGGAAAGGTATGGCTACACCTTC